This T cell receptor (beta chain) was recorded in a study of naive and memory T cell subsets. This clonotype was observed a few times. Antigen: not known. Study-level points and caveats: From naive to CM, EM and EMRA, diversity decreased and Gini increased. Clonotypes are single alpha or beta chains, not paired receptors.

With 6 bases removed from V and 2 bases from J, the gap between germline ends came to 19 bases. This CDR3 spans 16 amino acids. The germline V gene has CDR1 SGHVS and CDR2 FNYEAQ. Two oligonucleotides, mixed equimolar, formed the beta constant-region primer covering TRBC1 and TRBC2. TCRdb ran MiXCR on the UMI-ligation and nested PCR reads and lists one entry per CDR3 protein. The sample records approximately 140,000 distinct CDR3 sequences, over 15% being singletons. This clonotype originated in a human donor in good health. Sequencing was performed on naive CD4+ T cells from blood. The chain recombines TRBV7-6 with TRBJ2-5; perhaps TRBD2 as D (6 bases). CDR3 in DNA: TGTGCCAGCAGTTCACCTCGCGGAGGGAGGCAAGAGACCCAGTACTTC. Its translation: CASSSPRGGRQETQYF.